This T cell receptor beta chain was sequenced for a study of OX40 agonist ivuxolimab in advanced cancers. Study observations and caveats: Relative to CD4+, CD8+ T cells held more expanded clones on average. At 0.1 to 3.0 mg/kg and by week 6, CD4+ and CD8+ T cells in the blood had expanded clonally.

On cycle 4 day 1 and cycle 7 day 1, as well as at baseline, blood was sampled. TCRdb's copy holds only in-frame clones and misses some; the assay was immunoSEQ multiplex PCR. Of around 67,000 clones in the sample, about 88% were seen once. The germline V gene encodes CDR1 KGHSH and CDR2 LQKENI. This CDR3 region has 16 residues. Losses at the gene ends were 5 bases for V and 7 bases for J; bases not matched to a gene: 10. Of note for this clone: Its antigen is not identified.

The chain employs TRBV18 and TRBJ2-1, with 11 bases lining up with TRBD1. This sample comprised CD4+ or CD8+ T cells sorted from blood, obtained in a trial of the OX40 agonist ivuxolimab. The TCR sequence derives from an adult with an advanced solid tumor such as melanoma, head and neck, liver or kidney cancer. In DNA, the CDR3 is TGTGCCAGCTCAGCTACTTCCGGGACAGGGGGAAATGAGCAGTTCTTC. This translates into CASSATSGTGGNEQFF.